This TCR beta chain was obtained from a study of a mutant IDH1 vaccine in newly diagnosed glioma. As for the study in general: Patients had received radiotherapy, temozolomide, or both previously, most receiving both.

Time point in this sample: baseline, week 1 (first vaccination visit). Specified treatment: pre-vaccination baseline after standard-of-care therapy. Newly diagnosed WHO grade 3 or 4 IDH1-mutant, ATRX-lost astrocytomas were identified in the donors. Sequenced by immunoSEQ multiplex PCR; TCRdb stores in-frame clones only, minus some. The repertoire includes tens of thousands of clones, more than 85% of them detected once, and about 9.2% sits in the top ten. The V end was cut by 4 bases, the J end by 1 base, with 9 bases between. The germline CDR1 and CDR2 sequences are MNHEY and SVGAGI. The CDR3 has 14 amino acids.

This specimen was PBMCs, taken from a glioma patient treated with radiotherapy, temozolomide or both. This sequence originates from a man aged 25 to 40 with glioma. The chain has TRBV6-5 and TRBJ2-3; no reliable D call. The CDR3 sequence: CASSFAFRTDTQYF. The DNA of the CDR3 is TGTGCCAGCAGTTTTGCCTTCCGCACAGATACGCAGTATTTT.